A single sample is the source of the 24 T cell receptor beta chains below, sequenced in a study of cytotoxic CD8 clonotypes in ibrutinib-treated CLL (dated by TCRdb to about 2021). The meaning of the sample's time point label: about twelve months on ibrutinib. Library preparation employed the immunoSEQ multiplex PCR assay. The table comes from immuneACCESS by way of TCRdb, which keeps in-frame sequences with V and J called. Part of the clones is missing from these tables; in studies checked, under half for an unresolved V gene and the rest for unknown reasons. For this sample the table gives some 65,000 clones, of which approximately 57% were detected only once. Of the sample, roughly 14% falls within the top ten clones. This specimen consisted of PBMCs, obtained after 12 months of ibrutinib treatment. All receptors derive from a human donor with chronic lymphocytic leukemia.

The V gene is TRBV7-2, the J gene TRBJ1-5; no clear D gene. From germline, CDR1 is SGHTA and CDR2 FQGNSA. V was pared by 5 bases and J by 3 bases, with 14 bases between. The CDR3 runs 15 residues. In DNA form, the CDR3 reads TGTGCCAGCAGCCCCACTTTTGGAGCCAATCAGCCCCAGCATTTT. Its protein product is CASSPTFGANQPQHF.

The chain links TRBV14 to TRBJ1-1, with D possibly TRBD1 on 6 matching bases. The CDR3 runs to 17 residues. V lost 0 bases, J lost 3 bases, and 17 bases lay in between. Looked up from germline, CDR1 is SGHDN and CDR2 is FVKESK. The CDR3 loop is CASSQDRRGKGDTEAFF. The CDR3 region has the DNA TGTGCCAGCAGCCAAGATCGGAGGGGGAAGGGAGACACTGAAGCTTTCTTT.

The chain has TRBV19 and TRBJ2-5, with TRBD2 matching 7 bases. CDR1 is LNHDA and CDR2 is SQIVND in the germline V gene (reference sequence). This CDR3 contains 15 residues. Losses at the gene ends were 8 bases for V and 1 base for J; bases not matched to a gene: 10. DNA of the CDR3: TGTGCCAGTTCGGGCGGGGGAAGTCGCCAAGAGACCCAGTACTTC. Its translation: CASSGGGSRQETQYF. Full variable domain (rest looked up from reference TRBV19 and TRBJ2-5): DGGITQSPKYLFRKEGQNVTLSCEQNLNHDAMYWYRQDPGQGLRLIYYSQIVNDFQKGDIAEGYSVSREKKESFPLTVTSAQKNPTAFYLCASSGGGSRQETQYFGPGTRLLVL.

The rearrangement links TRBV18 to TRBJ1-4; D ambiguous. This CDR3 is built from 18 residues. Germline V gene sequence: CDR1 KGHSH, CDR2 LQKENI. Trimming left V 1 base short and J 10 bases short, with 25 bases between. The CDR3 nucleotides read TGTGCCAGCTCACCACTTAATGTTGCCGGTACTTCTGAGGGAAAACTGTTTTTT. Translation: CASSPLNVAGTSEGKLFF.

This clone has more than one count but fewer than ten. The chain uses TRBV19 and TRBJ2-7; TRBD1 aligns across 9 bases. J lost 2 bases, V lost 6 bases, and 5 bases had no gene match. The CDR3 consists of 14 residues. CDR1 and CDR2 from the germline V gene are LNHDA and SQIVND (reference sequence). This CDR3 reads CASRAGTGTYEQYF. CDR3 bases: TGTGCCAGTAGGGCCGGGACAGGGACCTACGAGCAGTACTTC.

This chain connects TRBV10-3 to TRBJ2-2; a possible D gene is TRBD1 (5 bases). Germline loops: CDR1 ENHRY, CDR2 SYGVKD. V was pared by 0 bases and J by 6 bases, with 11 bases between. CDR3 length: 15 amino acids. This CDR3 reads CAISESQGSPGELFF. CDR3 in DNA: TGTGCCATCAGTGAGTCGCAGGGATCTCCCGGGGAGCTGTTTTTT.

The chain employs TRBV11-3 and TRBJ2-2; no firm D call. Trimming pared 5 bases from V and 4 bases from J, leaving 17 bases between. Germline CDR1 reads SGHNT; CDR2 reads YENEEA. CDR3 length equals 16 residues. The CDR3 DNA follows: TGTGCCAGCAGCCAACTTATAATAGGTGGCACCGGGGAGCTGTTTTTT. Amino acids: CASSQLIIGGTGELFF.

The gene calls are TRBV2 and TRBJ1-2, with no clear D. CDR3 length equals 15 residues. Per the germline V gene, CDR1 is SNHLY and CDR2 is FYNNEI. Deletions cut 4 bases from V and 0 bases from J, with 12 bases between. CDR3 DNA: TGTGCCAGCAGTGTCCTGGGCAGTTCTAACTATGGCTACACCTTC. Amino acids: CASSVLGSSNYGYTF.

This clone came up once. Distinct nucleotide sequences in the sample also encode this CDR3. This chain links TRBV6-6 with TRBJ2-7; maybe TRBD2 (5 bases). The V gene's germline CDR1 is MNHNY and CDR2 SVGAGI (reference sequence). This CDR3 has 14 residues. CDR3 region: CASSYSGVDYEQYV. The CDR3 DNA is TGTGCCAGCAGTTACTCTGGAGTAGACTACGAGCAGTACGTT.

The genes are TRBV2 and TRBJ2-5; D gene uncertain. The V end lost 6 bases, the J end lost 5 bases, and 7 bases lay between the germline ends. The CDR3 is made up of 11 amino acids. Per germline, CDR1 SNHLY and CDR2 FYNNEI. The CDR3 reads CASRVRETQYF. Here the CDR3 DNA reads TGTGCCAGCAGGGTTAGGGAGACCCAGTACTTC.

This chain links TRBV5-4 with TRBJ1-2, with 9 bases lining up with TRBD1. Per germline, CDR1 SGHNT and CDR2 YYREEE (reference sequence). The CDR3 has 14 residues. J was trimmed by 4 bases and V by 3 bases; bases with no gene match: 4. Written as DNA, the CDR3 is TGTGCCAGCAGCTCCCGGGACAGGGCCTATGGCTACACCTTC. Amino acids: CASSSRDRAYGYTF.

The chain links TRBV11-3 to TRBJ2-1; D might be TRBD1 (5 bases). In germline, CDR1 is SGHNT, CDR2 YENEEA. The CDR3 has 14 amino acids. Trimming stripped 3 bases from V and 0 bases from J, with 6 bases between. The CDR3 protein is CASSFDSSYNEQFF. The CDR3 DNA is TGTGCCAGCAGCTTCGACAGCTCCTACAATGAGCAGTTCTTC.

This clone has ten or more counts. The chain combines TRBV29-1 with TRBJ2-6; unclear D gene. V shed 4 bases and J shed 1 base, with 14 bases lying between them. Per the germline V gene, CDR1 is SQVTM and CDR2 is ANQGSEA. The CDR3 is made up of 16 amino acids. Here the CDR3 DNA reads TGCAGCGTTGTTCAGGCTGTACCTTCTGGGGCCAACGTCCTGACTTTC. Protein sequence: CSVVQAVPSGANVLTF.

In this sample, this clone turned up many times. The rearrangement uses TRBV5-1 and TRBJ1-5; 11 nucleotides agree with TRBD1. V was clipped by 4 bases and J by 6 bases; unmatched bases: 6. This CDR3 contains 15 residues. In germline, CDR1 is SGHRS, CDR2 YFSETQ. The CDR3 protein is CASSTGTGGRQPQHF. The CDR3 DNA reads TGCGCCAGCAGCACGGGGACAGGGGGTCGTCAGCCCCAGCATTTT.

The genes are TRBV6-1 and TRBJ2-2, with D maybe TRBD1 (5 bases). Trimming took off 6 bases at V and 0 bases at J, with 8 bases between the two ends. Germline assignment: CDR1 MNHNS and CDR2 SASEGT. The CDR3 consists of 14 residues. CDR3: CASRGHPNTGELFF. For the CDR3, the DNA is TGTGCCAGCAGGGGGCACCCGAACACCGGGGAGCTGTTTTTT.

This clone was counted a few times. The gene calls are TRBV6-6 and TRBJ1-1; D not resolved. The CDR3 extends over 13 amino acids. V was pared by 2 bases and J by 3 bases, with 7 bases between. CDR1 is MNHNY, CDR2 SVGAGI, per germline (reference sequence). In DNA, the CDR3 is TGTGCCAGCAGTTACAGTGTAGACACTGAAGCTTTCTTT. This codes for CASSYSVDTEAFF.

V is TRBV6-1 and J is TRBJ2-7; D call uncertain. CDR3 size: 12 residues. The germline V gene has CDR1 MNHNS and CDR2 SASEGT. V gave up 5 bases and J gave up 6 bases, with 11 bases separating them. CDR3 DNA sequence: TGTGCCAGCAGTCGCGGAAGTATCGAGCAGTACGTC. Amino acids: CASSRGSIEQYV.

The chain couples TRBV7-8 to TRBJ2-2; maybe TRBD1 (5 bases). The CDR3 has 13 residues. V gave up 3 bases and J gave up 4 bases, with 6 bases separating them. From germline, CDR1 is SGHVS and CDR2 FQNEAQ. DNA of the CDR3: TGTGCCAGCAGCTTTAGGGGCACCGGGGAGCTGTTTTTT. This sequence encodes CASSFRGTGELFF.

V and J are TRBV28 and TRBJ1-1; a weak D match, TRBD1 (6 bases). CDR1 and CDR2 from the germline V gene are MDHEN and SYDVKM. The CDR3 is 13 residues long. Trimming took 6 bases from V and 4 from J, leaving 12 bases between them. CDR3 sequence: CASRLQGGTEAFF. CDR3 in DNA: TGTGCCAGCAGGTTACAGGGAGGCACTGAAGCTTTCTTT.

This rearrangement joins TRBV5-1 to TRBJ2-3, with 12 bases fitting TRBD2. Germline trimming cut 4 bases from V and 4 bases from J; bases unmatched to any gene: 10. This CDR3 has 17 amino acids. The germline V gene has CDR1 SGHRS and CDR2 YFSETQ. The CDR3 coding sequence is TGCGCCAGCAGCCTAGCGGGAGGGAATTTCAGGGCAGATACGCAGTATTTT. Residues: CASSLAGGNFRADTQYF. Together with reference TRBV5-1 and TRBJ2-3, the CDR3 gives the full variable domain: KAGVTQTPRYLIKTRGQQVTLSCSPISGHRSVSWYQQTPGQGLQFLFEYFSETQRNKGNFPGRFSGRQFSNSRSEMNVSTLELGDSALYLCASSLAGGNFRADTQYFGPGTRLTVL.

V usage is TRBV18 and J usage is TRBJ1-3; 10 bases align to TRBD1. Per the germline V gene, CDR1 is KGHSH and CDR2 is LQKENI. This CDR3 region has 17 residues. V lost 4 bases, J lost 3 bases, and 9 bases stayed unmatched. CDR3 nucleotides: TGTGCCAGCTCACTGTCCCGGGACAGGGGTCTTGGAAACACCATATATTTT. It specifies CASSLSRDRGLGNTIYF.

CDR3 loop: CAGRDSQSGTDTQYF. The CDR3 DNA reads TGCGCCGGCCGGGACTCTCAATCGGGCACAGATACGCAGTATTTT. J is TRBJ2-3 and V is TRBV10-1; TRBD2 might be the D (6 bases). V gave up 11 bases and J gave up 1 base, with 19 bases separating them. Germline values: CDR1 WNHNN, CDR2 SYGVQD (reference sequence). This CDR3 has 15 amino acids.

The CDR3: CATSRTGTGLFYGYTF. In DNA, the CDR3 is TGTGCCACCAGCAGAACCGGGACAGGACTGTTCTATGGCTACACCTTC. The chain combines TRBV15 with TRBJ1-2; TRBD1 matches at 8 bases. This CDR3 comprises 16 residues. The germline V gene encodes CDR1 LNHNV and CDR2 YYDKDF (reference sequence). Trimming took 2 bases from V and 4 from J; bases not matched to a gene: 9.

The rearrangement uses TRBV29-1 and TRBJ2-1; TRBD2 agrees at 7 bases. CDR3 length: 16 residues. The V gene's germline CDR1 is SQVTM and CDR2 ANQGSEA. V trimming: 4 bases; J trimming: 0 bases; junction bases outside the gene matches: 9. CDR3 bases: TGCAGCGTTGTTGGCCCAGCGGGAAGCTCCTACAATGAGCAGTTCTTC. This translates into CSVVGPAGSSYNEQFF.